The source of this TCR beta chain is a study of blood T cell repertoires in COVID-19. Per the original methods: Amplification from reference gene primers served as the basis for estimated nucleated cell counts. Sequencing used immunoSEQ multiplex PCR; TCRdb keeps in-frame clones, though not all of them. Clonal size and the V and J genes are those of that table, whereas D and trimming came from the DNA. Of some 220,000 clones in the sample, about 86% were seen once. V gave up 3 bases and J gave up 1 base; unmatched junction bases: 5. The CDR3 covers 15 residues. Germline lookup yields CDR1 SGDLS and CDR2 YYNGEE. Those who participated ranged in age from roughly 18 to 90 years and resided in approximately 23 US areas.

The sequence was collected from a woman aged 50 to 60 in a cohort exposed to, infected with or recovered from COVID-19 (not recorded which). Input material: PBMCs or T cells enriched from blood (not recorded which). The V and J genes are TRBV9 and TRBJ2-3; the match to TRBD2 covers 7 bases. CDR3: CASSEQAGRTDTQYF. The CDR3 bases are TGTGCCAGCAGCGAACAAGCGGGGCGCACAGATACGCAGTATTTT.